The 12 T cell receptor beta chains given below trace back to one sample, sequenced in a study of Ad26.COV2.S vaccination and SARS-CoV-2 variants. Documented treatment: around 19 received Ad26.COV2.S at low or high dose, single or two shots; several received placebo; per-sample allocation not given. Collection of the samples took place on day 63 after the first injection of vaccine or placebo. Sequencing used immunoSEQ multiplex PCR; TCRdb keeps in-frame clones, though not all of them. The repertoire consists of about 350,000 clones, with 65% to 90% occurring once and the leading ten covering roughly 10%. The sample here was peripheral blood, taken in a trial of Ad26.COV2.S vaccine versus placebo. These receptors were collected from a person aged 18-60 years who received the Ad26.COV2.S COVID-19 vaccine or a placebo.

This clone was seen only once. This rearrangement joins TRBV5-1 to TRBJ2-1; 8 bases are a match to TRBD1. The J segment lost 12 bases and the V segment lost 0 bases, leaving 5 bases of the junction unmatched. CDR3 length: 13 residues. The germline V gene encodes CDR1 SGHRS and CDR2 YFSETQ. CDR3 bases: TGCGCCAGCAGCTTGGTGCAGGGGGCTGGGCAGTTCTTC. Translating it yields CASSLVQGAGQFF. Variable domain in full (rest from reference TRBV5-1 and TRBJ2-1): KAGVTQTPRYLIKTRGQQVTLSCSPISGHRSVSWYQQTPGQGLQFLFEYFSETQRNKGNFPGRFSGRQFSNSRSEMNVSTLELGDSALYLCASSLVQGAGQFFGPGTRLTVL.

V usage is TRBV11-2 and J usage is TRBJ1-2; D ambiguous. Per the germline V gene, CDR1 is SGHAT and CDR2 is FQNNGV. The CDR3 sequence is 13 residues long. The V end was cut by 2 bases, the J end by 1 base, with 5 bases between. DNA of the CDR3: TGTGCCAGCAGCTTATGGGATAACTATGGCTACACCTTC. It encodes CASSLWDNYGYTF.

The chain joins TRBV28 to TRBJ1-2; 8 bases are a match to TRBD1. The CDR3 length is 15 residues. The germline V gene encodes CDR1 MDHEN and CDR2 SYDVKM. Losses at the gene ends were 4 bases for V and 0 bases for J; bases not matched to a gene: 4. The CDR3 sequence: CASSSGQGANYGYTF. The CDR3 coding sequence is TGTGCCAGCAGTTCTGGACAGGGAGCTAACTATGGCTACACCTTC.

The genes are TRBV7-2 and TRBJ2-7, with D maybe TRBD2 (6 bases). In germline, CDR1 is SGHTA, CDR2 FQGNSA. The CDR3 loop spans 13 amino acids. V lost 1 base and J lost 7, with 11 bases in between. CDR3 nucleotides: TGTGCCAGCAGCTTAGTGAGGGACTCGGAGCAGTACTTC. Its protein is CASSLVRDSEQYF. The complete variable domain, with remaining parts taken from reference TRBV7-2 and TRBJ2-7, reads GAGVSQSPSNKVTEKGKDVELRCDPISGHTALYWYRQSLGQGLEFLIYFQGNSAPDKSGLPSDRFSAERTGGSVSTLTIQRTQQEDSAVYLCASSLVRDSEQYFGPGTRLTVT.

This clone has just a few counts. The chain combines TRBV7-9 with TRBJ1-1; tentative D call: TRBD1 (6 bases). With 4 bases removed from V and 3 bases from J, the gap between germline ends came to 15 bases. Looked up from germline, CDR1 is SEHNR and CDR2 is FQNEAQ (reference sequence). The CDR3 spans 15 residues. The CDR3 region is CASSSSGEIYTEAFF. The CDR3, as DNA: TGTGCCAGCAGCTCCTCAGGGGAAATCTACACTGAAGCTTTCTTT.

V gene TRBV5-1 combines with J gene TRBJ2-2; D unresolved. The CDR3 is 11 residues long. Deletions cut 2 bases from V and 7 bases from J, with 3 bases between. The germline V gene has CDR1 SGHRS and CDR2 YFSETQ. This CDR3 is CASSFGGELFF. In DNA form, the CDR3 reads TGCGCCAGCAGCTTTGGCGGGGAGCTGTTTTTT.

The chain is built from TRBV6-5 and TRBJ1-5; TRBD1 aligns across 7 bases. The junction had 13 bases not matched to a gene; V was cut back by 10 bases and J by 7 bases. The CDR3 sequence is 14 residues long. Germline assignment: CDR1 MNHEY and CDR2 SVGAGI. This CDR3 reads CATTGTALKQPQHF. CDR3 in DNA: TGTGCCACCACCGGGACAGCTCTGAAACAGCCCCAGCATTTT.

This clone was counted a single time. This rearrangement joins TRBV6-5 to TRBJ2-5; no clear D. Germline assignment: CDR1 MNHEY and CDR2 SVGAGI. Trimming shortened V by 2 bases and J by 2 bases, and 0 bases separated the two germline ends. The CDR3 consists of 11 residues. The CDR3 sequence: CASSYQETQYF. In DNA, the CDR3 is TGTGCCAGCAGTTACCAAGAGACCCAGTACTTC.

The chain combines TRBV19 with TRBJ1-2, with a possible D match to TRBD1 (5 bases). The CDR3 runs to 13 residues. Germline CDR1 and CDR2: LNHDA and SQIVND (reference sequence). V was shortened by 7 bases and J by 8 bases, with 17 bases between the two germline ends. CDR3 DNA: TGTGCCAGTACGGAGCAGGGCGCCGTGGGCTACACCTTC. Translating it yields CASTEQGAVGYTF.

CDR3 in DNA: TGTGCCAGCAGCTTGGGAGCGGGCACAGGGGGCCATGAAAAACTGTTTTTT. Protein: CASSLGAGTGGHEKLFF. The chain recombines TRBV5-5 with TRBJ1-4; TRBD1 matches at 9 bases. Germline-derived CDR1 and CDR2 are SGHKS and YYEKEE (reference sequence). V was clipped by 0 bases and J by 6 bases; unmatched bases: 9. The CDR3 sequence is 17 residues long.

The CDR3 loop reads CASSLGPMAEAFF. As DNA, the CDR3 is TGTGCCAGCAGTTTAGGTCCGATGGCTGAAGCTTTCTTT. The rearrangement links TRBV12-3 or TRBV12-4 to TRBJ1-1, with D unclear. V was trimmed by 1 base and J by 6 bases, leaving 9 bases between them. CDR3 size: 13 residues.

This chain connects TRBV5-1 to TRBJ1-1, with D unclear. V gave up 7 bases and J gave up 3 bases, with 13 bases separating them. Looked up from germline, CDR1 is SGHRS and CDR2 is YFSETQ. The CDR3 loop spans 13 amino acids. CDR3 nucleotides: TGCGCCAGCGGGCGGGATCGGGACACTGAAGCTTTCTTT. This gives the protein CASGRDRDTEAFF.